The 8 T cell receptor beta chains given below trace back to one sample, sequenced in a study of CD8+ T cells in alopecia areata. Sequencing used cDNA as its template, made by extracting RNA and reverse transcribing it. Assay: immunoSEQ multiplex PCR; the TCRdb copy retains only in-frame clones and omits some. The repertoire holds 200,000 or so clones, with approximately 52% as singletons. The sample here was CD4+ T cells sorted from blood, taken at week 0. These receptor sequences come from a human donor with alopecia areata.

The chain carries TRBV30 and TRBJ1-6; D not certain. CDR1 and CDR2 (germline): GTSNPN, SVGIG (reference sequence). CDR3 length: 15 amino acids. The V end was cut by 1 base, the J end by 13 bases, with 20 bases between. CDR3 protein: CAWSAEVTQMSPLHF. In DNA, the CDR3 is TGTGCCTGGAGTGCGGAAGTAACCCAAATGTCGCCCCTCCACTTT.

This clone has more than one count but fewer than ten. The gene calls are TRBV2 and TRBJ2-1; 15 bases agree with TRBD2. V trimming: 4 bases; J trimming: 4 bases; junction bases outside the gene matches: 2. Germline V gene sequence: CDR1 SNHLY, CDR2 FYNNEI. The CDR3 is made up of 16 amino acids. The CDR3 nucleotides are TGTGCCAGCAGTGCCGGACTAGCGGGAGGGTACAATGAGCAGTTCTTC. It codes for CASSAGLAGGYNEQFF.

The chain links TRBV5-1 to TRBJ2-2; weak D call: TRBD2 (6 bases). Germline V gene lookup returns CDR1 SGHRS and CDR2 YFSETQ. This CDR3 spans 14 amino acids. V dropped 4 bases and J dropped 4 bases, with 11 bases sitting between them. In DNA form, the CDR3 reads TGCGCCAGCAGCCGGGAGAAGAGCACCGGGGAGCTGTTTTTT. Translating it yields CASSREKSTGELFF.

V usage is TRBV27 and J usage is TRBJ1-1; 9 bases are a match to TRBD1. Germline CDR1 is MNHEY and CDR2 is SMNVEV (reference sequence). The CDR3 runs 15 residues. The V segment lost 4 bases and the J segment 3 bases; nucleotides outside the gene matches: 6. CDR3 protein: CASSSQGAIDTEAFF. CDR3 sequence (DNA): TGTGCCAGCAGTTCACAGGGGGCGATAGACACTGAAGCTTTCTTT.

This clone was detected only a few times. DNA of the CDR3: TGCAGCGTTGGGCAACCCAAGACCCAGTACTTC. This translates into CSVGQPKTQYF. The rearrangement joins TRBV29-1 to TRBJ2-5; D ambiguous. Germline V lookup: CDR1 SQVTM, CDR2 ANQGSEA. The CDR3 is made up of 11 amino acids. Trimming shortened V by 4 bases and J by 6 bases, and 9 bases separated the two germline ends.

CDR3 sequence: CASSYSSGSGTGELFF. The CDR3 DNA sequence: TGTGCCAGCAGTTACTCGAGCGGGTCGGGGACCGGGGAGCTGTTTTTT. The chain links TRBV6-5 to TRBJ2-2, with D possibly matching TRBD2 (6 bases). CDR1 is MNHEY, CDR2 SVGAGI, per germline. Trimming pared 0 bases from V and 5 bases from J, leaving 13 bases between. This CDR3 has 16 residues.

The chain couples TRBV29-1 to TRBJ1-1; D unresolved. V dropped 4 bases and J dropped 2 bases, with 11 bases sitting between them. This CDR3 is built from 13 residues. The germline CDR1 and CDR2 sequences are SQVTM and ANQGSEA. The CDR3 loop is CSVGWPGNTEAFF. DNA of the CDR3: TGCAGCGTTGGGTGGCCGGGCAACACTGAAGCTTTCTTT.

The CDR3 nucleotides are TGTGCCAGCAGTGAATCGGGCAGCACCTACGAGCAGTACTTC. It encodes CASSESGSTYEQYF. The V and J genes are TRBV25-1 and TRBJ2-7; D remains ambiguous. Trimming removed 1 base at V and 2 bases at J, with 9 bases between. This CDR3 contains 14 residues. The germline V gene has CDR1 MGHDK and CDR2 SYGVNS.